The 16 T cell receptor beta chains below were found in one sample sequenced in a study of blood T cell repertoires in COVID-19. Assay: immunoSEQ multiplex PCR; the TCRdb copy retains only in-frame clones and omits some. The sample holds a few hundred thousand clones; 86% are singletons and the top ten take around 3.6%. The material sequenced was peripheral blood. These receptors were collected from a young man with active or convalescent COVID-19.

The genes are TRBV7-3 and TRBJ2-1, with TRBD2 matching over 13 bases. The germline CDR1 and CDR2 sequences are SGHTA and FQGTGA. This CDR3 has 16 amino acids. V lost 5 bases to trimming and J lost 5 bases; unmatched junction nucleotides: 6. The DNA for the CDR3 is TGTGCCAGCAGCCCCGGACTAGCGGGAGTACACAATGAGCAGTTCTTC. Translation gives CASSPGLAGVHNEQFF.

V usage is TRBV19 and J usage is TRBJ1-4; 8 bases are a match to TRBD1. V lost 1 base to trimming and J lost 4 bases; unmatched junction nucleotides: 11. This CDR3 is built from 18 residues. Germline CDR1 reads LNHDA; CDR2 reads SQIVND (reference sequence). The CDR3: CASSIVGQGIQGNEKLFF. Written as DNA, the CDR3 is TGTGCCAGTAGTATAGTAGGACAGGGCATCCAGGGTAATGAAAAACTGTTTTTT. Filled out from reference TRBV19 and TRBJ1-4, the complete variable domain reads DGGITQSPKYLFRKEGQNVTLSCEQNLNHDAMYWYRQDPGQGLRLIYYSQIVNDFQKGDIAEGYSVSREKKESFPLTVTSAQKNPTAFYLCASSIVGQGIQGNEKLFFGSGTQLSVL.

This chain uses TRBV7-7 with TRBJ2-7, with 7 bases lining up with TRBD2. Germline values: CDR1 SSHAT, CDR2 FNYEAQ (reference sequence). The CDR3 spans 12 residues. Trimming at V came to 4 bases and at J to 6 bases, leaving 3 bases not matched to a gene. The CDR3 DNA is TGTGCCAGCAGCTCCTGGGGGGGCGAGCAGTACTTC. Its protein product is CASSSWGGEQYF.

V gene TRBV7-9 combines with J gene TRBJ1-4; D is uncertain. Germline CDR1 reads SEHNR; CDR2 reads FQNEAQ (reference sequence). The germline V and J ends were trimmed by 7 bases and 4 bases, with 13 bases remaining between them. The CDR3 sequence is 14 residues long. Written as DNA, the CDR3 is TGTGCCAGCACCCCGTTGATGAGTAATGAAAAACTGTTTTTT. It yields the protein CASTPLMSNEKLFF.

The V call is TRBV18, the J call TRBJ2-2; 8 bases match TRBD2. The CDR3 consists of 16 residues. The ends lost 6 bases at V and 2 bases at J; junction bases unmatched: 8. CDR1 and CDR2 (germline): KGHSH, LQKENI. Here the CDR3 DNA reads TGTGCCAGCTCCCAGGGAGCGGGGGCTAACACCGGGGAGCTGTTTTTT. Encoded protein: CASSQGAGANTGELFF.

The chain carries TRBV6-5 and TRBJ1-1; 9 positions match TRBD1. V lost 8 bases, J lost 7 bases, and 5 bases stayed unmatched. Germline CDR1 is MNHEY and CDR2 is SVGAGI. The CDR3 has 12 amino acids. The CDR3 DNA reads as TGTGCCAGCGAACAGGGGGCTGGTGAAGCTTTCTTT. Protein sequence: CASEQGAGEAFF.

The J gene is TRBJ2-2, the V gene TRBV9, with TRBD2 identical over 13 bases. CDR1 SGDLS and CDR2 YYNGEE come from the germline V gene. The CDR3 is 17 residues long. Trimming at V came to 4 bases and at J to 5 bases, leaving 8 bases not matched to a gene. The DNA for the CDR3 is TGTGCCAGCAGCTCAAGACTAGCGGGGGGACTTACCGGGGAGCTGTTTTTT. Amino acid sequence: CASSSRLAGGLTGELFF.

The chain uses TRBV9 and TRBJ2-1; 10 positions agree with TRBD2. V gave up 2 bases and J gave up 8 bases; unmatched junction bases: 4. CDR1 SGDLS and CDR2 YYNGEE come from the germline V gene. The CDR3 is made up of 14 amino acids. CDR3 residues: CASSVSSGSYEQFF. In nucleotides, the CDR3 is TGTGCCAGCAGCGTTTCTAGCGGGAGTTATGAGCAGTTCTTC.

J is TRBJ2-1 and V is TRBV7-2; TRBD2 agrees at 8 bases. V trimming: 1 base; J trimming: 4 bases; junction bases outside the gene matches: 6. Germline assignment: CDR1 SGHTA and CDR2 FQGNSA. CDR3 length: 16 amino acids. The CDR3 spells CASSLVTGGLYNEQFF. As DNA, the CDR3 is TGTGCCAGCAGCTTAGTTACGGGGGGGTTATACAATGAGCAGTTCTTC.

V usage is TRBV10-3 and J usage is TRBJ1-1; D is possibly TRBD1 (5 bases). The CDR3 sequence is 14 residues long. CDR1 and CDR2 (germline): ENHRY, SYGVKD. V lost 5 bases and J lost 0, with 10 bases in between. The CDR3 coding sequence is TGTGCCATCAGTTCGGGACTCCTGAACACTGAAGCTTTCTTT. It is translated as CAISSGLLNTEAFF.

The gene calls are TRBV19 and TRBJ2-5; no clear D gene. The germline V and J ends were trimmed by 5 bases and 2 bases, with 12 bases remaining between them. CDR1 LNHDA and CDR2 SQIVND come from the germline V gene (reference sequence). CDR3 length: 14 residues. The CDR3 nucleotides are TGTGCCAGTAGTCCACATGATGTTCAAGAGACCCAGTACTTC. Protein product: CASSPHDVQETQYF.

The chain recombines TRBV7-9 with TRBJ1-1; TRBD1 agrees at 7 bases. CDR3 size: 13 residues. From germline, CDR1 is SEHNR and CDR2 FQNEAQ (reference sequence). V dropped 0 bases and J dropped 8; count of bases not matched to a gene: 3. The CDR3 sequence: CASSLALQGEAFF. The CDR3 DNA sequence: TGTGCCAGCAGCTTAGCGCTACAGGGGGAAGCTTTCTTT.

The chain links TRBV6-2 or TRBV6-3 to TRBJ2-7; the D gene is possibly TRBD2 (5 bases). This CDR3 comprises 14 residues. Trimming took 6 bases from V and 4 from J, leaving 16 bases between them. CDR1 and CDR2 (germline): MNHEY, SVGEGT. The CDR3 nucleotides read TGTGCCAGCAGCCACGGCAGTTGGGAGTACGAGCAGTACTTC. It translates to CASSHGSWEYEQYF.

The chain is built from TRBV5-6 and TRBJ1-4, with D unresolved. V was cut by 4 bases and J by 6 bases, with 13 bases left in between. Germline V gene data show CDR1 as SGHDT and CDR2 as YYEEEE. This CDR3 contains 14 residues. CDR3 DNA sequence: TGTGCCAGCAGCGACCTAGGTGGCGATGAAAAACTGTTTTTT. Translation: CASSDLGGDEKLFF.

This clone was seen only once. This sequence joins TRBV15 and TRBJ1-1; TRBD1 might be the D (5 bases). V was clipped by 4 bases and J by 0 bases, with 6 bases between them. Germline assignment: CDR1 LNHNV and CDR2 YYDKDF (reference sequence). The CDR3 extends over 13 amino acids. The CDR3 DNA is TGTGCCACCAGCAAAGGGGTGAACACTGAAGCTTTCTTT. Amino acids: CATSKGVNTEAFF.

The CDR3 loop reads CASSSYKAFF. In DNA, the CDR3 is TGTGCCAGCAGTTCCTATAAAGCTTTCTTT. The V and J genes are TRBV28 and TRBJ1-1; D is uncertain. This CDR3 spans 10 amino acids. The V gene's germline CDR1 is MDHEN and CDR2 SYDVKM. V dropped 4 bases and J dropped 9 bases, with 6 bases sitting between them.